These 14 T cell receptor beta chains originate from one sample sequenced in a study of graft-versus-host responses after intestinal transplantation. These receptors lack a known antigen. Here immunoSEQ multiplex PCR was the method, and the copy in TCRdb shows in-frame clones only, minus some. Among around 90,000 clones listed, approximately 92% were seen once. Here the sequenced sample was unstimulated CD8+ T cells sorted from spleen or lymph node cells, taken before intestinal transplant. The receptors shown here come from a human donor who received an intestinal transplant.

V usage is TRBV6-4 and J usage is TRBJ2-2; 9 positions match TRBD2. CDR1 and CDR2 from the germline V gene are MRHNA and SNTAGT. This CDR3 has 15 residues. Trimming at V came to 3 bases and at J to 6 bases, leaving 5 bases not matched to a gene. CDR3 protein: CASSDSSGAAGELFF. The CDR3 coding sequence is TGTGCCAGCAGTGATTCTAGCGGGGCGGCCGGGGAGCTGTTTTTT.

V and J are TRBV29-1 and TRBJ1-1, with no clear D. The CDR3 loop spans 12 amino acids. Looked up from germline, CDR1 is SQVTM and CDR2 is ANQGSEA. V was shortened by 7 bases and J by 6 bases, with 15 bases between the two germline ends. In DNA form, the CDR3 reads TGCAGCGATCTAGACGGGGTAGCTGAAGCTTTCTTT. As protein: CSDLDGVAEAFF. Full variable domain (missing parts from reference TRBV29-1 and TRBJ1-1): SAVISQKPSRDICQRGTSLTIQCQVDSQVTMMFWYRQQPGQSLTLIATANQGSEATYESGFVIDKFPISRPNLTFSTLTVSNMSPEDSSIYLCSDLDGVAEAFFGQGTRLTVV.

The chain joins TRBV6-9 to TRBJ2-7; maybe TRBD1 (5 bases). Trimming left V 4 bases short and J 6 bases short, with 13 bases between. The CDR3 loop spans 13 amino acids. Germline assignment: CDR1 MNHGY and CDR2 SVAAGI. The CDR3 loop reads CASSFQGAGEQYF. Written as DNA, the CDR3 is TGTGCCAGCAGTTTTCAGGGTGCCGGCGAGCAGTACTTC.

The chain is built from TRBV30 and TRBJ1-5, with D unclear. Germline CDR1 GTSNPN, CDR2 SVGIG (reference sequence). The CDR3 sequence is 12 residues long. V was shortened by 4 bases and J by 3 bases, with 7 bases between the two germline ends. CDR3 in DNA: TGTGCCTGGAAGCAGGACAATCAGCCCCAGCATTTT. Translating gives CAWKQDNQPQHF.

This clone was counted between two and nine times. The chain combines TRBV6-5 with TRBJ1-1; D not resolved. From germline, CDR1 is MNHEY and CDR2 SVGAGI. This CDR3 has 13 residues. V was shortened by 4 bases and J by 0 bases, with 6 bases between the two germline ends. CDR3 amino acids: CASSSTVNTEAFF. In DNA, the CDR3 is TGTGCCAGCAGTTCCACAGTGAACACTGAAGCTTTCTTT.

The chain employs TRBV5-1 and TRBJ2-5; the match to TRBD2 covers 9 bases. This CDR3 comprises 14 residues. CDR1 SGHRS and CDR2 YFSETQ come from the germline V gene. V shed 4 bases, J shed 5 bases, and the junction held 6 bases outside the gene matches. The CDR3 sequence is CASSVSGSRETQYF. In nucleotides, the CDR3 is TGCGCCAGCAGCGTTAGCGGGAGTAGGGAGACCCAGTACTTC.

V is TRBV6-5 and J is TRBJ2-2, with D unclear. Germline V gene lookup returns CDR1 MNHEY and CDR2 SVGAGI. With 8 bases removed from V and 0 bases from J, the gap between germline ends came to 13 bases. CDR3 size: 15 residues. Here the CDR3 reads CASGSFPANTGELFF. In DNA, the CDR3 is TGTGCCAGCGGTTCTTTCCCAGCGAACACCGGGGAGCTGTTTTTT.

The genes are TRBV6-6 and TRBJ1-5; D is perhaps TRBD1 (5 bases). Trimming shortened V by 6 bases and J by 3 bases, and 12 bases separated the two germline ends. Germline lookup yields CDR1 MNHNY and CDR2 SVGAGI (reference sequence). CDR3 length: 14 amino acids. CDR3 region: CASSGRGNNQPQHF. The CDR3 coding sequence is TGTGCCAGCAGCGGTAGGGGCAACAATCAGCCCCAGCATTTT.

The chain has TRBV6-5 and TRBJ2-3; the match to TRBD2 covers 8 bases. V lost 4 bases and J lost 5; bases outside the gene matches: 8. The CDR3 consists of 15 residues. The germline V gene has CDR1 MNHEY and CDR2 SVGAGI. DNA of the CDR3: TGTGCCAGCAGTTCCATCGGGACTAGTGGAGATACGCAGTATTTT. Amino acid sequence: CASSSIGTSGDTQYF.

This chain joins TRBV27 and TRBJ2-1; TRBD2 agrees at 14 bases. CDR1 and CDR2 from the germline V gene are MNHEY and SMNVEV (reference sequence). With 5 bases clipped from V and 7 bases from J, the junction kept 4 bases outside the gene matches. CDR3 size: 15 residues. The DNA of the CDR3 is TGTGCCAGCAGTCCGACTAGCGGGGGGGCAAATGAGCAGTTCTTC. Its protein is CASSPTSGGANEQFF.

The chain has TRBV2 and TRBJ1-2, with TRBD1 matching over 11 bases. Germline lookup yields CDR1 SNHLY and CDR2 FYNNEI. With 8 bases clipped from V and 7 bases from J, the junction kept 0 bases outside the gene matches. This CDR3 has 11 amino acids. CDR3 amino acids: CASGQGAGYTF. CDR3 bases: TGTGCCAGCGGACAGGGGGCTGGCTACACCTTC.

The CDR3 region is CASSWTSGPQETQYF. CDR3 DNA sequence: TGTGCCAGCAGTTGGACTAGCGGGCCTCAAGAGACCCAGTACTTC. This chain joins TRBV5-6 and TRBJ2-5; 11 bases fit TRBD2. This CDR3 region has 15 residues. The germline V gene has CDR1 SGHDT and CDR2 YYEEEE. V lost 5 bases, J lost 2 bases, and 5 bases stayed unmatched.

The chain employs TRBV30 and TRBJ2-1; D possibly corresponds to TRBD1 (5 bases). CDR1 and CDR2 from the germline V gene are GTSNPN and SVGIG (reference sequence). Between the trimmed V and J ends, which lost 3 bases and 6 bases, there was a span of 9 bases. The CDR3 runs 12 residues. The CDR3 DNA is TGTGCCTGGAGCGACAGTTTCAATGAGCAGTTCTTC. Protein product: CAWSDSFNEQFF.

The chain employs TRBV7-9 and TRBJ2-1; TRBD2 agrees at 9 bases. Germline values: CDR1 SEHNR, CDR2 FQNEAQ (reference sequence). The CDR3 runs 16 residues. Trimming at V came to 2 bases and at J to 9 bases, leaving 11 bases not matched to a gene. CDR3: CASSLTGLREGSEQFF. CDR3 nucleotide sequence: TGTGCCAGCAGCTTAACCGGGTTGCGGGAGGGGAGTGAGCAGTTCTTC.